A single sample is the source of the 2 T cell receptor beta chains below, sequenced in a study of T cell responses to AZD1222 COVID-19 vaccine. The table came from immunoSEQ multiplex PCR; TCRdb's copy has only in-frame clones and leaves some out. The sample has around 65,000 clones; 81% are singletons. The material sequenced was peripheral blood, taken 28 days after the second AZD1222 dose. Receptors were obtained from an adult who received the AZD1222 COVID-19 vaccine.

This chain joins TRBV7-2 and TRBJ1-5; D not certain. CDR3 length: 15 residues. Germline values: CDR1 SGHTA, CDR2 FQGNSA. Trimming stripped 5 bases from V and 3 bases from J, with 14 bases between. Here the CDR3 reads CASSLDRMANQPQHF. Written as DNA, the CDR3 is TGTGCCAGCAGCCTCGACCGAATGGCCAATCAGCCCCAGCATTTT.

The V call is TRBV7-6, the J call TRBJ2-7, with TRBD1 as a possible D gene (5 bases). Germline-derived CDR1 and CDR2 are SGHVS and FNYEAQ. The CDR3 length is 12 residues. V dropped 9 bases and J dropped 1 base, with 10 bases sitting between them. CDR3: CASRTGSYEQYF. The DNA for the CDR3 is TGTGCCAGTCGCACAGGTTCCTACGAGCAGTACTTC.